This T cell receptor (beta chain) stems from a study of graft-versus-host responses after intestinal transplantation. For this clone: The antigen is undetermined.

The CDR3 is 14 amino acids. V shed 6 bases and J 6 bases; nucleotides not matched to a gene: 3. Per germline, CDR1 MGHDK and CDR2 SYGVNS. TCRdb's table, derived via immunoSEQ multiplex PCR, lists solely in-frame clones and lacks some. The sample includes about 120,000 clones, over 85% of them seen just once. Findings of the study overall: Allografts from individuals with graft-donor T cell macrochimerism displayed high graft-versus-host to host-versus-graft clonal ratios. The marrow of recipients harbored GvH clones, and ileum or blood showed some of them first.

The clonotype comes from a human donor who received an intestinal transplant. The sequences come from unstimulated CD4+ T cells sorted from spleen or lymph node cells, collected before intestinal transplant. The chain joins TRBV25-1 to TRBJ2-2; 11 positions agree with TRBD2. The CDR3 is CASSVAGGAGELFF. CDR3 coding DNA: TGTGCCAGCAGCGTAGCGGGAGGGGCCGGGGAGCTGTTTTTT.